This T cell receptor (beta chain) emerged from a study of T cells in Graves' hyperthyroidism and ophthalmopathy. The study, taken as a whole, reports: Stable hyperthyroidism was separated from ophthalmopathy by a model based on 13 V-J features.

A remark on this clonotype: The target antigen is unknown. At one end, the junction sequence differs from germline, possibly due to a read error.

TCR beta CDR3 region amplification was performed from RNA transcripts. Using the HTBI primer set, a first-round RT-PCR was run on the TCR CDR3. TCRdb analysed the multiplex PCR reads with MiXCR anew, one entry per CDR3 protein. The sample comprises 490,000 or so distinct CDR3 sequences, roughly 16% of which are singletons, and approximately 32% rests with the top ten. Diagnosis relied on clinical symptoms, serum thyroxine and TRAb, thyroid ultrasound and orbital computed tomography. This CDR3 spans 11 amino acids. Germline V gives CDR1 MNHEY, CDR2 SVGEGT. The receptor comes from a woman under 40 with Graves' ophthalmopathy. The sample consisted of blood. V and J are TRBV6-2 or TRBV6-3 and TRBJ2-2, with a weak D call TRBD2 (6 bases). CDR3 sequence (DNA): TGTGCCAGCAGTTGGACCGGGGGGCTGTTTTTT. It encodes CASSWTGGLFF.